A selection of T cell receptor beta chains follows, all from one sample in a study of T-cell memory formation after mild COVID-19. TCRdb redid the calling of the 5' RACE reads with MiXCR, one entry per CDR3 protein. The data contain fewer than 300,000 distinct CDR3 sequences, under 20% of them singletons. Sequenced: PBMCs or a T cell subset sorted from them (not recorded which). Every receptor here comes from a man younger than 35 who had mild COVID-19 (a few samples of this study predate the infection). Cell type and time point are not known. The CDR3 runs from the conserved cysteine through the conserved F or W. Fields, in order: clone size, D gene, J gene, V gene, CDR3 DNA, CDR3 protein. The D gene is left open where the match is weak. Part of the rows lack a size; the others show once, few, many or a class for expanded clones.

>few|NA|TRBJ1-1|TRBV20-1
TGCAGTGCTAGTGACCTTAAGAGAGGGCGGGGCACTGAAGCTTTCTTT
CSASDLKRGRGTEAFF
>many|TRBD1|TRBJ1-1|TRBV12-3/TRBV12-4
TGTGCCAGCACCAGGCCCGGACAGGGTGAAAATGAAGCTTTCTTT
CASTRPGQGENEAFF
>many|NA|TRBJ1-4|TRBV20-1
TGCAGTGCCTGGTTACCGCGGGGGGAACTGTTTTTT
CSAWLPRGELFF
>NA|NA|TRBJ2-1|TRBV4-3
TGCGCCAGCAGCCAAAGATCCCCCGGGGGCGCCTACAATGAGCAGTTCTTC
CASSQRSPGGAYNEQFF
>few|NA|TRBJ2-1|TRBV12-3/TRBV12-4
TGTGCCAGCAGTCCCACAAGAGGGAGCTCCTACAATGAGCAGTTCTTC
CASSPTRGSSYNEQFF
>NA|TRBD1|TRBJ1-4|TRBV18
TGTGCCAGCTCACCGCCGGGACAGGGTAGAAAAGAAAAACTGTTTTTT
CASSPPGQGRKEKLFF
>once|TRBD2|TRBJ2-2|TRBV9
TGTGCCAGCAGCGTAGGTGGAGCGGGGGGGAACACCGGGGAGCTGTTTTTT
CASSVGGAGGNTGELFF
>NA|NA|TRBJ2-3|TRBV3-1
TGTGCCAGCAGCCTCCTCCGTGGGGGGGGCGGGACAGATACGCAGTATTTT
CASSLLRGGGGTDTQYF
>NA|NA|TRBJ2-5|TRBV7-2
TGTGCCAGCAGCCGGAATGGAGGCCTCCAAGAGACCCAGTACTTC
CASSRNGGLQETQYF
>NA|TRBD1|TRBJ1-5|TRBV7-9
TGTGCCAGCAGCTTAGTAGGAGGGGGCAACAATCAGCCCCAGCATTTT
CASSLVGGGNNQPQHF
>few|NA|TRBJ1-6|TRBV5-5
TGTGCCAGCAGCTTGGCGTCCCAGGACGGCGGAAGACCCCTCCACTTT
CASSLASQDGGRPLHF
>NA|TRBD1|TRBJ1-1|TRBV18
TGTGCCAGCTCACAGGGGACAGATAACACTGAAGCTTTCTTT
CASSQGTDNTEAFF
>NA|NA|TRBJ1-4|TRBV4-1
TGCGCCAGCAGCCAAGCAGTTAATGAAAAACTGTTTTTT
CASSQAVNEKLFF
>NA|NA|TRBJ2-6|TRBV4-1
TGCGCCAGCAGCCAAGATGAGGGTACTGGGGCCAACGTCCTGACTTTC
CASSQDEGTGANVLTF
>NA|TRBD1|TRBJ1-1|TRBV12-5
TGTGCTAGTGGTTTGGTACTTAGCGACAGGGAGAACACTGAAGCTTTCTTT
CASGLVLSDRENTEAFF
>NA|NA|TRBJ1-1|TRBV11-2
TGTGCCAGCAGCTTCTACAGGGCCACTGAAGCTTTCTTT
CASSFYRATEAFF
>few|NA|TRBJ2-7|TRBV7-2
TGTGCCAGCAGCTTTTCGGTGTCTAAGGGAGACTACGAGCAGTACTTC
CASSFSVSKGDYEQYF
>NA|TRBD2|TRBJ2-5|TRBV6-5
TGTGCCAGCAGGCCTAGACTAGCGTTTGGAGAGACCCAGTACTTC
CASRPRLAFGETQYF
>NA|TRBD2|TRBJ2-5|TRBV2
TGTGCCAGCTTGCCTAGCGGGGGCCGGGAGACCCAGTACTTC
CASLPSGGRETQYF